This T cell receptor (beta chain) was obtained from a study of PD-1 blockade in classical Hodgkin lymphoma. Study-level findings and limits: The diversity seen at baseline in complete responders resembled that of newly diagnosed patients. Individuals who commenced nivolumab within less than 1 year of ASCT were excluded. Healthy donors were reported to have higher baseline TCR diversity than newly diagnosed patients.

Clones were sequenced by immunoSEQ multiplex PCR, and TCRdb holds only the in-frame ones, with some missing. Of about 100,000 clones listed, approximately 88% were seen once; the top ten hold approximately 12%. Comment on this clone: Antigen specificity is unknown.

The CDR3 totals 15 residues. V was pared by 2 bases and J by 0 bases, with 1 base of the junction left unmatched. The germline gives CDR1 LGHNT, CDR2 FRNRAP. With no exception, relapse followed autologous stem cell transplantation in all patients, and brentuximab vedotin exposure varied. Classifying best responses yielded complete response, partial response or progressive disease. The chain employs TRBV12-5 and TRBJ1-3; TRBD1 matches at 7 bases. This receptor was obtained from a human donor with classical Hodgkin lymphoma. Here the sequenced sample was peripheral blood mononuclear cells (PBMCs), taken at baseline. The CDR3 is CASGLRQGSGNTIYF. The CDR3 nucleotides read TGTGCTAGTGGTTTGCGACAGGGCTCTGGAAACACCATATATTTT.